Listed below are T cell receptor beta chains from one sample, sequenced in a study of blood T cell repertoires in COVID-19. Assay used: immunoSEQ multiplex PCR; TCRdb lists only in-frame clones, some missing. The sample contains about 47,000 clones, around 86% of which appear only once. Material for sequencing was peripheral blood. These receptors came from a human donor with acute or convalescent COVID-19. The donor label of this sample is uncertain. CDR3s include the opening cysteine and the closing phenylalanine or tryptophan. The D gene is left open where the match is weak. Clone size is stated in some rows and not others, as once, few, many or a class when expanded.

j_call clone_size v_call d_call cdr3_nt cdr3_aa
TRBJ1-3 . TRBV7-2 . TGTGCCAGCAGCGCCGACAGGGGAAACACCATATATTTT CASSADRGNTIYF
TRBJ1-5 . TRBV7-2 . TGTGCCAGCAGCGAACAACAGAGCAATCAGCCCCAGCATTTT CASSEQQSNQPQHF
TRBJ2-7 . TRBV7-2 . TGTGCCAGCAGCTTATCATACGAGCAGTACTTC CASSLSYEQYF
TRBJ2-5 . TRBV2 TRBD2 TGTGCCAGCAGTAAGCTAGCGGGAGGTCTGGAGACCCAGTACTTC CASSKLAGGLETQYF
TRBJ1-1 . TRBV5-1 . TGCGCCAGCAGCGCCGGACTTCGACAGGACGACACTGAAGCTTTCTTT CASSAGLRQDDTEAFF
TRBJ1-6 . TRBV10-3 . TGTGCCATCAGTGACGGGATGGATAATTCACCCCTCCACTTT CAISDGMDNSPLHF
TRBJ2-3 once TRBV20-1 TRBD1 TGCAGTGCCCAACAGGGGGGTACGCAGTATTTT CSAQQGGTQYF
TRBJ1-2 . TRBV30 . TGTGCCTGGACGGACACCGGCTATGGCTACACCTTC CAWTDTGYGYTF
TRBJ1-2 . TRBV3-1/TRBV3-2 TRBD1 TGTGCCAGCAGGGGACAGGGAGCTAACTATGGCTACACCTTC CASRGQGANYGYTF
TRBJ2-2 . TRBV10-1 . TGCGCCAGCAGTGATACGGGGAGCACCGGGGAGCTGTTTTTT CASSDTGSTGELFF
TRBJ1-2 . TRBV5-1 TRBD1 TGCGCCAGCAGCCTTGGGACAGCCGGAAACTATGGCTACACCTTC CASSLGTAGNYGYTF
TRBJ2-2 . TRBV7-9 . TGTGCCAGCAGTCCCCTCCCTATAGCGGCCGGGGAGCTGTTTTTT CASSPLPIAAGELFF
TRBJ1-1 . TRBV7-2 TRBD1 TGTGCCAGCAGCACCCGCAGGGGGCAGACTGAAGCTTTCTTT CASSTRRGQTEAFF
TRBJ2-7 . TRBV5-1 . TGCGCCAGCAGCTTGGGAGGACTGATCGGGTTCGAGCAGTACTTC CASSLGGLIGFEQYF
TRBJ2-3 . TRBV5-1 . TGCGCCAGCAGCTTGGCCCCCTTATTCACAGATACGCAGTATTTT CASSLAPLFTDTQYF
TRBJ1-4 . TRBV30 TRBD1 TGTGCCTGGAGTGTACTGGACAGGGGTGAAAAACTGTTTTTT CAWSVLDRGEKLFF
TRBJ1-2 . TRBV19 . TGTGCCAGTAGTATCTTAGGGGGAAACTATGGCTACACCTTC CASSILGGNYGYTF
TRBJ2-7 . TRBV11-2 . TGTGCCAGCAGCTTAAGCATCGAGCAGTACTTC CASSLSIEQYF
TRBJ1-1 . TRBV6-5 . TGTGCCAGCACAGTAGGGGCGAACACTGAAGCTTTCTTT CASTVGANTEAFF
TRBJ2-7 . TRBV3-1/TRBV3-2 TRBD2 TGTGCCAGCAGGACTAGCGGGGGGGCAAGAGAGCAGTACTTC CASRTSGGAREQYF